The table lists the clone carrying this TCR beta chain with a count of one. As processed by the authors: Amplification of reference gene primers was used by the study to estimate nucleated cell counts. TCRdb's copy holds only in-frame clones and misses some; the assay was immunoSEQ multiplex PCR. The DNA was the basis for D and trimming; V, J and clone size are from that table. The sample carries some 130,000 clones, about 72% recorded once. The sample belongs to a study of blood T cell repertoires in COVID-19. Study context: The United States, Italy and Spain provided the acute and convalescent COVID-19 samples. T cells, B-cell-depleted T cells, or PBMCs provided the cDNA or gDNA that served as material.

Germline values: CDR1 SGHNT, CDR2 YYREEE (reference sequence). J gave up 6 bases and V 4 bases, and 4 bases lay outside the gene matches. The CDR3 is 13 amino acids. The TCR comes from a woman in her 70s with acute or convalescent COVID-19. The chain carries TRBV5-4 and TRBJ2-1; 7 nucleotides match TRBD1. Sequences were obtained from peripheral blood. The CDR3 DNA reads TGTGCCAGCAGCAAGGGGACAGCCAATGAGCAGTTCTTC. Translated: CASSKGTANEQFF.